These 15 T cell receptor beta chains share one sample of origin, sequenced in a study of cytomegalovirus exposure and HLA in healthy donors. A multiplex PCR was run with 60 Vbeta primers and 13 Jbeta primers. Clones were read by immunoSEQ multiplex PCR, and TCRdb kept only the in-frame ones, dropping some. In the table there are about 120,000 clones, roughly a sixth of which are singletons. Sequenced sample: PBMCs. All receptors come from a female donor in good health and CMV-seropositive.

This clone appeared a few times. The chain is built from TRBV7-8 and TRBJ2-3; D unresolved. V shed 6 bases and J shed 5 bases, with 12 bases lying between them. Germline V gene lookup returns CDR1 SGHVS and CDR2 FQNEAQ. CDR3 length equals 13 residues. CDR3 DNA: TGTGCCAGCAGTTCGAGAGGCAAAGATACGCAGTATTTT. It is translated as CASSSRGKDTQYF.

The rearrangement joins TRBV27 to TRBJ1-2, with 8 nucleotides matching TRBD1. CDR3 length equals 13 residues. The ends lost 8 bases at V and 2 bases at J; junction bases unmatched: 4. Germline CDR1 reads MNHEY; CDR2 reads SMNVEV (reference sequence). CDR3 protein: CASRTGGNYGYTF. In nucleotides, the CDR3 is TGTGCCAGCCGAACAGGGGGGAACTATGGCTACACCTTC.

The V and J genes are TRBV6-5 and TRBJ2-5; 8 bases are shared with TRBD2. The end of the DNA aligns better with TRBJ2-7, so the J call may be wrong. CDR3 size: 15 residues. Per germline, CDR1 MNHEY and CDR2 SVGAGI. The CDR3 spells CASRRTSGRQYEQYF. CDR3 DNA: TGTGCCAGCAGGCGAACTAGCGGCCGCCAGTACGAGCAGTACTTC.

This clone was counted between two and nine times. The chain joins TRBV7-2 to TRBJ2-1; a weak D match, TRBD2 (6 bases). Looked up from germline, CDR1 is SGHTA and CDR2 is FQGNSA. The CDR3 is 17 amino acids. Trimming left V 5 bases short and J 2 bases short, with 19 bases between. The DNA of the CDR3 is TGTGCCAGCAGCCCCCGTTTTGGGGGACTGACCTACAATGAGCAGTTCTTC. It yields the protein CASSPRFGGLTYNEQFF.

In its sample, this clone was seen a few times. The V call is TRBV10-3, the J call TRBJ2-7; a weak D match, TRBD1 (5 bases). Germline assignment: CDR1 ENHRY and CDR2 SYGVKD. The CDR3 runs 12 residues. The V and J ends lost 4 bases and 5 bases respectively, with 9 bases between them. CDR3 sequence reads: CAISAKGDEQYF. The CDR3 coding sequence is TGTGCCATCAGTGCCAAAGGGGACGAGCAGTACTTC.

Only a few counts were recorded for this clone. The chain employs TRBV18 and TRBJ2-1, with TRBD2 matching 11 bases. The length of the CDR3 is 16 residues. With 3 bases clipped from V and 6 bases from J, the junction kept 7 bases outside the gene matches. Per the germline V gene, CDR1 is KGHSH and CDR2 is LQKENI. The CDR3 sequence is CASSPIPGLAANEQFF. The CDR3 nucleotides read TGTGCCAGCTCACCCATACCGGGACTAGCGGCCAATGAGCAGTTCTTC.

In its sample, this clone was seen a few times. This chain connects TRBV7-3 to TRBJ1-1; 7 bases are shared with TRBD1. CDR1 is SGHTA and CDR2 is FQGTGA in the germline V gene. This CDR3 contains 14 residues. V trimming: 5 bases; J trimming: 3 bases; junction bases outside the gene matches: 6. The CDR3: CASSPVQGHTEAFF. As DNA, the CDR3 is TGTGCCAGCAGCCCGGTACAGGGGCACACTGAAGCTTTCTTT.

This clone was observed a few times. Here the CDR3 DNA reads TGTGCCAGCAGCGCGGGACAGGGGGCATACAATGAGCAGTTCTTC. Translation: CASSAGQGAYNEQFF. This rearrangement joins TRBV9 to TRBJ2-1, with TRBD1 matching over 12 bases. V trimming: 3 bases; J trimming: 4 bases; junction bases outside the gene matches: 2. The CDR3 extends over 15 amino acids. Per the germline V gene, CDR1 is SGDLS and CDR2 is YYNGEE. The whole variable domain, remainder taken from reference TRBV9 and TRBJ2-1, is DSGVTQTPKHLITATGQRVTLRCSPRSGDLSVYWYQQSLDQGLQFLIQYYNGEERAKGNILERFSAQQFPDLHSELNLSSLELGDSALYFCASSAGQGAYNEQFFGPGTRLTVL.

There are a few counts of this clone. V is TRBV6-5 and J is TRBJ2-7; 7 bases match TRBD1. This CDR3 is 13 amino acids long. Looked up from germline, CDR1 is MNHEY and CDR2 is SVGAGI. The J segment lost 5 bases and the V segment lost 8 bases, leaving 9 bases of the junction unmatched. The CDR3 DNA follows: TGTGCCAGCGGTCGACAGGGTTCGAACGAGCAGTACTTC. The encoded protein is CASGRQGSNEQYF.

V is TRBV4-1 and J is TRBJ2-7, with a possible D match to TRBD1 (5 bases). The CDR3 spans 14 residues. Germline lookup yields CDR1 MGHRA and CDR2 YSYEKL. V dropped 5 bases and J dropped 5 bases, with 16 bases sitting between them. The CDR3 nucleotides read TGCGCCAGCAGCGATACTCAGGGAATGGACGAGCAGTACTTC. Its protein is CASSDTQGMDEQYF.

V gene TRBV27 combines with J gene TRBJ1-4; weak D call: TRBD1 (5 bases). From germline, CDR1 is MNHEY and CDR2 SMNVEV (reference sequence). This CDR3 contains 12 residues. Trimming took 7 bases from V and 7 from J, leaving 10 bases between them. DNA for the CDR3: TGTGCCAGCAAGGACATGGGTGAAAAACTGTTTTTT. It encodes CASKDMGEKLFF.

This chain uses TRBV5-1 with TRBJ2-3; D unclear. The ends were cut back, 2 bases at V and 3 bases at J, with 10 bases in the middle. The CDR3 runs 14 residues. CDR1 is SGHRS, CDR2 YFSETQ, per germline. The CDR3 DNA follows: TGCGCCAGCAGCTTTGCTTATCAGACAGATACGCAGTATTTT. The encoded protein is CASSFAYQTDTQYF.

This clone came up a few times. The genes are TRBV30 and TRBJ1-1; TRBD1 matches 8 bases. Trimming took 2 bases from V and 0 from J; bases not matched to a gene: 11. The CDR3 runs to 17 residues. Germline CDR1 and CDR2: GTSNPN and SVGIG (reference sequence). The DNA of the CDR3 is TGTGCCTGGAGTCCACCCGGACAGGGAATTATGAACACTGAAGCTTTCTTT. This sequence encodes CAWSPPGQGIMNTEAFF. Full variable domain (outside the CDR3, taken from reference TRBV30 and TRBJ1-1): SQTIHQWPATLVQPVGSPLSLECTVEGTSNPNLYWYRQAAGRGLQLLFYSVGIGQISSEVPQNLSASRPQDRQFILSSKKLLLSDSGFYLCAWSPPGQGIMNTEAFFGQGTRLTVV.

This clone was recorded once. This chain connects TRBV7-9 to TRBJ1-5; the match to TRBD1 covers 7 bases. This CDR3 is built from 15 residues. Trimming at V came to 5 bases and at J to 5 bases, leaving 9 bases not matched to a gene. Germline V CDR1 and CDR2: SEHNR, FQNEAQ (reference sequence). CDR3 region: CASSPLGTADQPQHF. The CDR3 DNA reads TGTGCCAGCAGCCCCTTAGGGACAGCTGATCAGCCCCAGCATTTT.

This sequence joins TRBV2 and TRBJ2-2, with 10 bases fitting TRBD1. The V and J ends lost 4 bases and 4 bases, in that order; junction bases with no gene match: 6. The germline V gene encodes CDR1 SNHLY and CDR2 FYNNEI. CDR3 length: 16 amino acids. The CDR3 spells CASSGTGGWGTGELFF. For the CDR3, the DNA is TGTGCCAGCAGTGGGACAGGGGGTTGGGGCACCGGGGAGCTGTTTTTT.